The next 7 T cell receptor beta chains were all read from a single sample in a study of cytomegalovirus exposure and HLA in healthy donors. A multiplex PCR was run with 60 Vbeta primers and 13 Jbeta primers. Method: immunoSEQ multiplex PCR; TCRdb's copy keeps in-frame clones and lacks some. The table has more than 95,000 clones, about 79% seen once. Sample: PBMCs. These receptors originate from a man aged 55 to 70 in good health and CMV-seropositive.

This CDR3 is CASSPTSGGYNEQFF. As DNA, the CDR3 is TGTGCCAGCAGCCCCACTAGCGGGGGCTACAATGAGCAGTTCTTC. The genes are TRBV7-2 and TRBJ2-1, with 11 bases matching TRBD2. Germline V gene sequence: CDR1 SGHTA, CDR2 FQGNSA. Germline trimming cut 5 bases from V and 3 bases from J; bases unmatched to any gene: 3. There are 15 residues in the CDR3.

V is TRBV5-1 and J is TRBJ2-7, with TRBD1 identical over 10 bases. Per the germline V gene, CDR1 is SGHRS and CDR2 is YFSETQ. The CDR3 runs to 18 residues. Trimming took 3 bases from V and 3 from J; bases not matched to a gene: 15. The CDR3 spells CASSWRAPGTGVNYEQYF. The CDR3 region has the DNA TGCGCCAGCAGCTGGAGGGCCCCGGGGACAGGGGTTAACTACGAGCAGTACTTC.

V is TRBV5-6 and J is TRBJ2-3, with D unclear. V lost 0 bases, J lost 5 bases, and 10 bases lay in between. Germline CDR1 and CDR2: SGHDT and YYEEEE. The CDR3 length is 14 residues. The CDR3 nucleotides are TGTGCCAGCAGCTTGGTCAGGTTCCAAGATACGCAGTATTTT. Protein sequence: CASSLVRFQDTQYF.

This chain joins TRBV5-1 and TRBJ1-1, with a tentative D call TRBD1 (6 bases). The CDR3 runs to 15 residues. Germline V gives CDR1 SGHRS, CDR2 YFSETQ. V was cut by 1 base and J by 4 bases, with 14 bases left in between. CDR3 coding DNA: TGCGCCAGCAGCTTGCAAGGGGTAGGGGGCACTGAAGCTTTCTTT. Its protein is CASSLQGVGGTEAFF.

The V gene is TRBV5-1, the J gene TRBJ2-2; TRBD1 is a possible D gene (5 bases). Trimming cost V 4 bases and J 6 bases, with 10 bases left between them. Germline CDR1 reads SGHRS; CDR2 reads YFSETQ. The CDR3 runs to 13 residues. CDR3 loop: CASSPQGSGELFF. The CDR3 DNA reads TGCGCCAGCAGCCCTCAGGGTTCCGGGGAGCTGTTTTTT.

The CDR3 sequence is CASSVADRETNTEAFF. In DNA, the CDR3 is TGTGCCAGCAGCGTAGCGGACAGGGAAACGAACACTGAAGCTTTCTTT. The chain is built from TRBV9 and TRBJ1-1; 8 bases align to TRBD1. The germline V gene has CDR1 SGDLS and CDR2 YYNGEE. The CDR3 has 16 residues. Losses at the gene ends were 0 bases for V and 1 base for J; bases not matched to a gene: 5.

This clone occurred once. The chain couples TRBV5-5 to TRBJ1-3, with D tentatively TRBD1 (6 bases). This CDR3 has 15 amino acids. Germline assignment: CDR1 SGHKS and CDR2 YYEKEE (reference sequence). V gave up 2 bases and J gave up 3 bases, with 12 bases separating them. The CDR3 spells CASSFRDTYGNTIYF. The CDR3 nucleotides read TGTGCCAGCAGCTTTCGGGACACCTATGGAAACACCATATATTTT.